The next 6 T cell receptor beta chains were all read from a single sample in a study of preoperative IRX-2 immunotherapy in early breast cancer. Repertoires were generated with immunoSEQ multiplex PCR, while TCRdb's copy carries only in-frame clones and drops some. Of around 35,000 clones in the sample, 90% to 95% are singletons; the top ten hold around 6%. Treatment: preoperative locoregional IRX-2 cytokine immunotherapy. This specimen was collected from a patient treated with IRX-2 immunotherapy. The receptor set was obtained from a human donor with breast cancer.

V usage is TRBV14 and J usage is TRBJ2-5, with 9 bases matching TRBD2. V lost 3 bases, J lost 1 base, and 3 bases stayed unmatched. CDR3 length: 15 residues. Germline V gives CDR1 SGHDN, CDR2 FVKESK. This chain's CDR3 is CASSHLTSGQETQYF. CDR3 coding DNA: TGTGCCAGCAGCCACCTGACTAGCGGCCAAGAGACCCAGTACTTC.

The genes are TRBV9 and TRBJ1-4; possibly TRBD1 for D (6 bases). Trimming cost V 0 bases and J 6 bases, with 9 bases left between them. Germline CDR1 is SGDLS and CDR2 is YYNGEE. The CDR3 is 14 residues long. CDR3 nucleotide sequence: TGTGCCAGCAGCGTAGGAGGGGGAGATGAAAAACTGTTTTTT. Translated, it gives CASSVGGGDEKLFF. Supplemented by reference TRBV9 and TRBJ1-4, the full variable domain reads DSGVTQTPKHLITATGQRVTLRCSPRSGDLSVYWYQQSLDQGLQFLIQYYNGEERAKGNILERFSAQQFPDLHSELNLSSLELGDSALYFCASSVGGGDEKLFFGSGTQLSVL.

The rearrangement uses TRBV19 and TRBJ1-2; 10 positions match TRBD1. V shed 6 bases and J 2 bases; nucleotides not matched to a gene: 0. CDR1 and CDR2 from the germline V gene are LNHDA and SQIVND (reference sequence). The CDR3 extends over 13 amino acids. This chain's CDR3 is CASRGQGNYGYTF. The CDR3 region has the DNA TGTGCCAGTAGGGGACAGGGGAACTATGGCTACACCTTC.

The chain is built from TRBV6-5 and TRBJ2-1, with TRBD2 identical over 13 bases. Germline CDR1 and CDR2: MNHEY and SVGAGI. The V gene end was trimmed by 6 bases and the J gene end by 8 bases; junction bases not matched to a gene: 7. The CDR3 sequence is 15 residues long. The CDR3, as DNA: TGTGCCAGCAGAATACTAGCGGGGGGGCCTCATGAGCAGTTCTTC. It encodes CASRILAGGPHEQFF.

The chain combines TRBV19 with TRBJ2-1; 9 bases align to TRBD1. Trimming removed 2 bases from V and 3 bases from J; junction bases left unmatched: 5. In germline, CDR1 is LNHDA, CDR2 SQIVND (reference sequence). The CDR3 loop spans 16 amino acids. Here the CDR3 reads CASSIIGTGNYNEQFF. The CDR3 DNA sequence: TGTGCCAGTAGTATAATCGGGACAGGGAACTACAATGAGCAGTTCTTC.

CDR3 DNA: TGTGCCAGCAGCTTAATCAGGGGAGGCACTGAAGCTTTCTTT. Its translation is CASSLIRGGTEAFF. The gene calls are TRBV5-4 and TRBJ1-1; D may be TRBD1 (6 bases). The V end lost 2 bases, the J end lost 4 bases, and 12 bases lay between the germline ends. The CDR3 has 14 residues. The germline gives CDR1 SGHNT, CDR2 YYREEE (reference sequence).